The sequence of this TCR beta chain was determined in a study of cytomegalovirus exposure and HLA in healthy donors. General study points: A further, later analysis showed that HLA-associated TCR beta chains (compared with equally common others) were more clonally expanded. Prior analysis indicated that the majority of TCR beta V segments exhibited productivity approximately 87% or approximately 30% of the time. Some TCR beta chains (over 150 of them) were listed as cytomegalovirus-associated.

Note on this clone: Its specificity is unknown.

The primer mix had 60 Vbeta and 13 Jbeta primers. TCRdb's copy holds only in-frame clones and misses some; the assay was immunoSEQ multiplex PCR. The sample has roughly 170,000 clones, over 60% seen once; the top ten hold less than 0.9%. Sequencing used PBMCs. The receptor's source is a female donor in good health and CMV-seronegative.

The CDR3: CASSAPGTGELFF. For the CDR3, the DNA is TGCGCCAGCAGTGCACCGGGGACCGGGGAGCTGTTTTTT. The chain carries TRBV10-2 and TRBJ2-2, with D possibly TRBD2 on 5 matching bases. Germline lookup yields CDR1 WSHSY and CDR2 SAAADI. Between the trimmed V and J ends, which lost 4 bases and 5 bases, there was a span of 8 bases. This CDR3 has 13 amino acids.